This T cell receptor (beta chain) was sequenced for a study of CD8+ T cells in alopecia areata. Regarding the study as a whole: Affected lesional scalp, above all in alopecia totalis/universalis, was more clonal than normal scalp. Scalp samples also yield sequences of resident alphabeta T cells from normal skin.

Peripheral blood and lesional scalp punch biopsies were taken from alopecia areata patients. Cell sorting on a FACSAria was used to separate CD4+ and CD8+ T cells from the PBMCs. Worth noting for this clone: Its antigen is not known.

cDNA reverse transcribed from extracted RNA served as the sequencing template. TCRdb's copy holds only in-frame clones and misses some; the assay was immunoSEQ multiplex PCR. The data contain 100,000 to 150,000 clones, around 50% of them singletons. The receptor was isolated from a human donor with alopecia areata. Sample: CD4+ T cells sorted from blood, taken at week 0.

CDR3 in DNA: TGTGCCATCAGTCCATCAGGGGGAACTGAAGCTTTCTTT. Its protein is CAISPSGGTEAFF. The chain links TRBV10-3 to TRBJ1-1; 7 nucleotides line up with TRBD1. With V trimmed by 5 bases and J by 5 bases, 5 bases remained unmatched. This CDR3 has 13 residues. Germline CDR1 is ENHRY and CDR2 is SYGVKD.